This T cell receptor beta chain was recovered during a study of cytomegalovirus exposure and HLA in healthy donors. General study points: In an earlier analysis, productive rearrangement rates for most beta V segments clustered near 87% or 30%. Specificity of a few CMV-associated chains for CMV antigens was verified in vitro. DRB1 showed the most TCR associations and HLA-C the fewest in a later analysis, as rates varied by HLA locus.

In the PCR, 60 Vbeta and 13 Jbeta primers were used. Produced via immunoSEQ multiplex PCR; TCRdb's table is partial and in-frame only. This sample yields fewer than 250,000 clones, of which more than 70% are seen a single time; more than 1.5% belongs to the top ten. The CDR3 loop spans 14 amino acids. CDR1 is SGHKS, CDR2 YYEKEE, per germline (reference sequence). Trimming pared 7 bases from V and 0 bases from J, leaving 14 bases between. As regards this clone: Its antigen is still unknown.

The source material was PBMCs. This clonotype was obtained from a man aged 40-55 years in good health and CMV-seropositive. The chain couples TRBV5-5 to TRBJ2-7; D might be TRBD2 (5 bases). The chain's CDR3 is CASEPLGSSYEQYF. The CDR3, as DNA: TGTGCCAGCGAACCCCTAGGGAGCTCCTACGAGCAGTACTTC.